These 25 T cell receptor beta chains were sequenced from one sample in a study of blood T cell repertoires in COVID-19. Clones were read by immunoSEQ multiplex PCR, and TCRdb kept only the in-frame ones, dropping some. The sample carries about 170,000 clones, 79% recorded once. The sequenced sample was PBMCs or T cells enriched from blood (not recorded which). The receptor source for this set is a woman between 65 and 79 years old in a cohort exposed to, infected with or recovered from COVID-19 (not recorded which).

V and J are TRBV28 and TRBJ2-3, with unresolved D. The V gene lost 3 bases and the J gene lost 2 bases, with 15 bases spanning the gap. This CDR3 region has 16 residues. CDR1 is MDHEN, CDR2 SYDVKM, per germline. The CDR3 reads CASSFFYHRFTDTQYF. In nucleotides, the CDR3 is TGTGCCAGCAGTTTCTTCTACCATAGATTCACAGATACGCAGTATTTT.

The chain carries TRBV27 and TRBJ1-1, with D hard to call. Trimming cost V 5 bases and J 5 bases, with 15 bases left between them. The CDR3 has 14 amino acids. Germline V CDR1 and CDR2: MNHEY, SMNVEV (reference sequence). CDR3 residues: CASSRIGVGTEAFF. DNA of the CDR3: TGTGCCAGCAGTCGGATCGGGGTAGGTACTGAAGCTTTCTTT.

This clone came up a few times. This sequence joins TRBV27 and TRBJ2-2, with 8 nucleotides matching TRBD1. Germline values: CDR1 MNHEY, CDR2 SMNVEV (reference sequence). V lost 7 bases to trimming and J lost 4 bases; unmatched junction nucleotides: 8. CDR3 size: 15 residues. CDR3 amino acids: CASTRGQGITGELFF. The CDR3, as DNA: TGTGCCAGCACGAGAGGACAGGGAATCACCGGGGAGCTGTTTTTT.

V is TRBV30 and J is TRBJ1-2; D not resolved. The CDR3 extends over 13 amino acids. Trimming left V 0 bases short and J 7 bases short, with 12 bases between. Germline V CDR1 and CDR2: GTSNPN, SVGIG (reference sequence). CDR3 loop: CAWSVLGSGGYTF. CDR3 in DNA: TGTGCCTGGAGTGTACTAGGGTCAGGTGGCTACACCTTC.

Turning to this clone: The same CDR3 is also encoded by other DNA sequences in this sample. The CDR3: CASSPGQGGNTEAFF. As DNA, the CDR3 is TGTGCCAGCTCACCAGGACAGGGCGGGAACACTGAAGCTTTCTTT. The chain recombines TRBV18 with TRBJ1-1; TRBD1 agrees at 8 bases. The ends lost 2 bases at V and 1 base at J; junction bases unmatched: 3. The germline gives CDR1 KGHSH, CDR2 LQKENI. The CDR3 runs 15 residues.

The CDR3 reads CASGRGFGQETQYF. Written as DNA, the CDR3 is TGTGCTAGTGGCCGCGGATTCGGGCAAGAGACCCAGTACTTC. The gene calls are TRBV12-5 and TRBJ2-5; D remains unclear. The CDR3 totals 14 residues. The V gene's germline CDR1 is LGHNT and CDR2 FRNRAP. The V end was cut by 6 bases, the J end by 2 bases, with 13 bases between.

The rearrangement joins TRBV7-8 to TRBJ2-3; possibly TRBD1 for D (5 bases). The CDR3 runs 14 residues. Germline values: CDR1 SGHVS, CDR2 FQNEAQ. Trimming pared 3 bases from V and 7 bases from J, leaving 14 bases between. The chain's CDR3 is CASSLPTGQHTQYF. The DNA of the CDR3 is TGTGCCAGCAGCTTGCCGACCGGACAACATACGCAGTATTTT.

The chain recombines TRBV4-2 with TRBJ2-1; 9 positions agree with TRBD2. The trim removed 1 base at V and 4 bases at J, leaving 11 bases unmatched. Germline V gene lookup returns CDR1 LGHNA and CDR2 YNFKEQ. The length of the CDR3 is 18 residues. CDR3 nucleotide sequence: TGTGCCAGCAGCCAAGTCTGGCCAGCGGGGGGACCTTACAATGAGCAGTTCTTC. It specifies CASSQVWPAGGPYNEQFF.

This clone is a singleton in its sample. V and J are TRBV6-5 and TRBJ1-4; D unclear. Germline-derived CDR1 and CDR2 are MNHEY and SVGAGI. Trimming left V 8 bases short and J 0 bases short, with 10 bases between. The CDR3 spans 14 residues. The CDR3 sequence: CASRGGATNEKLFF. CDR3 in DNA: TGTGCCAGCCGCGGTGGAGCAACTAATGAAAAACTGTTTTTT.

The V gene is TRBV5-1, the J gene TRBJ2-5, with TRBD2 identical over 7 bases. Trimming at V came to 0 bases and at J to 2 bases, leaving 4 bases not matched to a gene. The CDR3 has 15 amino acids. The V gene's germline CDR1 is SGHRS and CDR2 YFSETQ. CDR3 sequence reads: CASSLAKGLQETQYF. For the CDR3, the DNA is TGCGCCAGCAGCTTGGCTAAGGGACTACAAGAGACCCAGTACTTC.

The table lists this clone with a count of one. The chain is built from TRBV7-6 and TRBJ2-1; possibly TRBD1 for D (5 bases). V lost 2 bases to trimming and J lost 11 bases, with 22 bases between them. The CDR3 extends over 16 amino acids. Germline assignment: CDR1 SGHVS and CDR2 FNYEAQ. CDR3 coding DNA: TGTGCCAGCAGCTTATCCCCACCCGCCCAGGGATTCCAGCAGTTCTTC. Translated, it gives CASSLSPPAQGFQQFF. The complete variable domain, with remaining parts taken from reference TRBV7-6 and TRBJ2-1, reads GAGVSQSPRYKVTKRGQDVALRCDPISGHVSLYWYRQALGQGPEFLTYFNYEAQQDKSGLPNDRFSAERPEGSISTLTIQRTEQRDSAMYRCASSLSPPAQGFQQFFGPGTRLTVL.

This chain links TRBV3-1 (or the pseudogene TRBV3-2) with TRBJ2-1, with TRBD2 matching over 9 bases. J lost 5 bases, V lost 1 base, and 6 bases had no gene match. CDR1 and CDR2 from the germline V gene are LGHDT and YNNKEL (reference sequence). CDR3 size: 16 residues. The CDR3 reads CASSQVPAGGHNEQFF. The CDR3, as DNA: TGTGCCAGCAGCCAAGTCCCAGCGGGAGGACACAATGAGCAGTTCTTC.

V gene TRBV28 combines with J gene TRBJ2-6; the D gene is possibly TRBD1 (6 bases). CDR3 length: 15 amino acids. The ends were cut back, 6 bases at V and 4 bases at J, with 13 bases in the middle. CDR1 is MDHEN, CDR2 SYDVKM, per germline. In DNA, the CDR3 is TGTGCCAGCAGGCCAACAGGGACAGGGGCCAACGTCCTGACTTTC. Amino acid sequence: CASRPTGTGANVLTF.

The chain combines TRBV20-1 with TRBJ2-1; 10 positions agree with TRBD2. Trimming cost V 3 bases and J 2 bases; bases outside gene matches: 13. The CDR3 runs 18 residues. CDR1 and CDR2 (germline): DFQATT, SNEGSKA (reference sequence). CDR3 protein: CSASPGEAGTSAYNEQFF. The CDR3 bases are TGCAGTGCTAGTCCTGGGGAAGCCGGGACTAGCGCCTACAATGAGCAGTTCTTC.

This chain uses TRBV15 with TRBJ2-5; 9 bases map to TRBD1. CDR3 length: 15 residues. CDR1 is LNHNV and CDR2 is YYDKDF in the germline V gene (reference sequence). Trimming at V came to 4 bases and at J to 4 bases, leaving 7 bases not matched to a gene. The CDR3 region is CATSTIGTGRETQYF. In DNA, the CDR3 is TGTGCCACCAGCACAATAGGGACAGGGCGAGAGACCCAGTACTTC.

V usage is TRBV4-1 and J usage is TRBJ2-5; 9 positions agree with TRBD2. Per germline, CDR1 MGHRA and CDR2 YSYEKL. The CDR3 runs 15 residues. V dropped 0 bases and J dropped 5; count of bases not matched to a gene: 4. CDR3 residues: CASSQEGGRAETQYF. In DNA, the CDR3 is TGCGCCAGCAGCCAAGAAGGCGGGAGGGCGGAGACCCAGTACTTC.

The rearrangement joins TRBV15 to TRBJ2-7; D possibly corresponds to TRBD1 (5 bases). The V gene's germline CDR1 is LNHNV and CDR2 YYDKDF (reference sequence). V lost 0 bases and J 1 base, leaving 10 bases between the germline ends. This CDR3 comprises 15 residues. CDR3 DNA: TGTGCCACCAGCAGAGAACCGGCAGGGTCCTACGAGCAGTACTTC. Its translation: CATSREPAGSYEQYF.

Only a few counts were recorded for this clone. This chain joins TRBV7-9 and TRBJ2-7; weak D call: TRBD1 (5 bases). The V gene lost 4 bases and the J gene lost 2 bases, with 15 bases spanning the gap. Germline lookup yields CDR1 SEHNR and CDR2 FQNEAQ (reference sequence). The CDR3 has 15 amino acids. CDR3 region: CASSSRIGATYEQYF. CDR3 DNA: TGTGCCAGCAGCTCCCGAATAGGGGCTACCTACGAGCAGTACTTC.

The chain links TRBV6-5 to TRBJ2-2, with TRBD1 matching 8 bases. Germline values: CDR1 MNHEY, CDR2 SVGAGI. J gave up 4 bases and V 0 bases, and 4 bases lay outside the gene matches. The CDR3 spans 16 residues. The CDR3 loop is CASSYSAQGGTGELFF. The CDR3 region has the DNA TGTGCCAGCAGTTACTCGGCACAGGGGGGCACCGGGGAGCTGTTTTTT.

J is TRBJ1-1 and V is TRBV9; D may be TRBD1 (6 bases). CDR3 length equals 15 residues. The germline V gene has CDR1 SGDLS and CDR2 YYNGEE. V dropped 0 bases and J dropped 4 bases, with 13 bases sitting between them. Here the CDR3 reads CASSVDSGERTEAFF. DNA for the CDR3: TGTGCCAGCAGCGTAGATTCAGGGGAGCGCACTGAAGCTTTCTTT.

This chain links TRBV11-2 with TRBJ2-7; D possibly corresponds to TRBD2 (7 bases). The CDR3 sequence is 16 residues long. Trimming stripped 5 bases from V and 2 bases from J, with 19 bases between. Per the germline V gene, CDR1 is SGHAT and CDR2 is FQNNGV. The CDR3 region is CASSLRPDSGAYEQYF. In DNA, the CDR3 is TGTGCCAGCAGCCTCCGCCCGGACAGCGGGGCCTACGAGCAGTACTTC. Combining the CDR3 with reference TRBV11-2 and TRBJ2-7 gives the whole variable domain EAGVAQSPRYKIIEKRQSVAFWCNPISGHATLYWYQQILGQGPKLLIQFQNNGVVDDSQLPKDRFSAERLKGVDSTLKIQPAKLEDSAVYLCASSLRPDSGAYEQYFGPGTRLTVT.

This clone has just a few counts. The chain couples TRBV14 to TRBJ2-1; D is undetermined. This CDR3 is 17 amino acids long. Germline V CDR1 and CDR2: SGHDN, FVKESK. V was trimmed by 0 bases and J by 0 bases, leaving 12 bases between them. In DNA form, the CDR3 reads TGTGCCAGCAGCCAAGATAGCCGGCCGAGCTCCTACAATGAGCAGTTCTTC. This encodes CASSQDSRPSSYNEQFF.

The chain joins TRBV11-2 to TRBJ2-5; perhaps TRBD2 as D (6 bases). The CDR3 loop spans 15 amino acids. Looked up from germline, CDR1 is SGHAT and CDR2 is FQNNGV. Trimming cost V 5 bases and J 7 bases, with 20 bases left between them. CDR3 nucleotides: TGTGCCAGCAGCCAGCTAGGAGACGTGGGGGGGACCCAGTACTTC. It translates to CASSQLGDVGGTQYF.

The gene calls are TRBV18 and TRBJ2-5, with D hard to call. V lost 2 bases and J 0 bases, leaving 10 bases between the germline ends. Germline CDR1 is KGHSH and CDR2 is LQKENI. The CDR3 spans 15 residues. CDR3 DNA: TGTGCCAGCTCACCAAGGCAGGCGTACCAAGAGACCCAGTACTTC. Amino acids: CASSPRQAYQETQYF.

This clone appeared a few times. V usage is TRBV27 and J usage is TRBJ1-4; 7 positions agree with TRBD1. This CDR3 contains 16 residues. Germline assignment: CDR1 MNHEY and CDR2 SMNVEV (reference sequence). V was pared by 6 bases and J by 6 bases, with 13 bases of the junction left unmatched. The CDR3 nucleotides are TGTGCCAGCAGGCTTCTAGGCAGGGGGAGACATGAAAAACTGTTTTTT. It specifies CASRLLGRGRHEKLFF.